The sequence of this T cell receptor (beta chain) was determined in a study of OX40 agonist ivuxolimab in advanced cancers. At the level of the study: Dose-escalation cases comprised hepatocellular carcinoma, melanoma, renal cell or head and neck cancer. Mean age about 60 years, range about 20 to 90; nearly 85% male. Under the entry rules, prior anti-PD-1, anti-PD-L1 or anti-CTLA-4 therapy was allowed, and about 40% had some.

Assay: immunoSEQ multiplex PCR; the TCRdb copy retains only in-frame clones and omits some. The sample contains some 98,000 clones, roughly 80% of which appear only once. The investigators sampled blood at baseline, at cycle 4 day 1, and at cycle 7 day 1. Unmatched junction bases numbered 12, after V lost 10 bases and J lost 6 bases. This CDR3 contains 13 residues. CDR1 and CDR2 from the germline V gene are SNHLY and FYNNEI. The chain carries TRBV2 and TRBJ2-7; 7 bases fit TRBD2. Sequences were derived from CD4+ or CD8+ T cells sorted from blood, sampled in a trial of the OX40 agonist ivuxolimab. This TCR came from an adult with an advanced solid tumor such as melanoma, head and neck, liver or kidney cancer. The CDR3 region is CATLIAGGSEQYF. CDR3 sequence (DNA): TGTGCCACCCTCATCGCCGGGGGGAGCGAGCAGTACTTC.